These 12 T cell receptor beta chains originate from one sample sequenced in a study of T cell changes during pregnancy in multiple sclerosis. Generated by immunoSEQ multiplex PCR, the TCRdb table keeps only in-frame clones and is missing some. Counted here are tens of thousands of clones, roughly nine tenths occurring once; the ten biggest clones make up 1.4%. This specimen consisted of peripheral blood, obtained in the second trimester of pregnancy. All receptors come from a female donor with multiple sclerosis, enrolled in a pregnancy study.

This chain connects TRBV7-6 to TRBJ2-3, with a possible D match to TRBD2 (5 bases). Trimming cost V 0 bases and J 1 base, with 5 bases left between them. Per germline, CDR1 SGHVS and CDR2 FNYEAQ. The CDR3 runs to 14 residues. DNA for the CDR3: TGTGCCAGCAGCTTAGCGGGAGGCACAGATACGCAGTATTTT. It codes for CASSLAGGTDTQYF.

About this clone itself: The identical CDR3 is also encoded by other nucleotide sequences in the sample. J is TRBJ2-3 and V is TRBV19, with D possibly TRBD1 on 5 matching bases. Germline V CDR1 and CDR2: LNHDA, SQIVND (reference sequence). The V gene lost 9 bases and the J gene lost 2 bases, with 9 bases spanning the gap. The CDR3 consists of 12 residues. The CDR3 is CASRQSTDTQYF. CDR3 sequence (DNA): TGTGCCAGCCGACAGTCCACAGATACGCAGTATTTT.

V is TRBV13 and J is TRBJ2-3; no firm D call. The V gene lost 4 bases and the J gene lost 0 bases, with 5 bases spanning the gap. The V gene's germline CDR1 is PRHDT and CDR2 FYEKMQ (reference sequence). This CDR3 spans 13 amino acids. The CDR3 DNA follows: TGTGCCAGCAGCTCCTCTAGCACAGATACGCAGTATTTT. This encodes CASSSSSTDTQYF.

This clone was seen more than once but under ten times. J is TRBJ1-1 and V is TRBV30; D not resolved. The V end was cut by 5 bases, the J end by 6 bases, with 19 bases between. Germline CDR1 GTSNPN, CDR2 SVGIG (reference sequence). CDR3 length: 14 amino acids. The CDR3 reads CAWEWEGGRSEAFF. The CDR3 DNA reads TGTGCCTGGGAGTGGGAGGGAGGAAGATCTGAAGCTTTCTTT.

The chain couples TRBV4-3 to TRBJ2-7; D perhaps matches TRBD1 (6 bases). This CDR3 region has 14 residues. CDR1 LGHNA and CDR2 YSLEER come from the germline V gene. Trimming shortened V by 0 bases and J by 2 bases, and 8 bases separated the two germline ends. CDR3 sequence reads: CASSQDSGAYEQYF. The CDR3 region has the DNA TGCGCCAGCAGCCAAGACTCAGGGGCCTACGAGCAGTACTTC.

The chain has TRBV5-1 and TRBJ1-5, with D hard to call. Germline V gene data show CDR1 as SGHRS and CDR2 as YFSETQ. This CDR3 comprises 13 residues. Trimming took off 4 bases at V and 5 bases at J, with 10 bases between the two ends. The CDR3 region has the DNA TGCGCCAGCAGCCCTGAACCGGATCAGCCCCAGCATTTT. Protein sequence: CASSPEPDQPQHF.

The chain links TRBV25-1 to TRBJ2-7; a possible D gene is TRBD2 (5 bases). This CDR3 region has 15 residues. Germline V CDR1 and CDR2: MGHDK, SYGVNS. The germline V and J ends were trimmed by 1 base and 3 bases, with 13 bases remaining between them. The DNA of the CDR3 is TGTGCCAGCAGTGAATCGGGCTGGGGAGACTACGAGCAGTACTTC. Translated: CASSESGWGDYEQYF.

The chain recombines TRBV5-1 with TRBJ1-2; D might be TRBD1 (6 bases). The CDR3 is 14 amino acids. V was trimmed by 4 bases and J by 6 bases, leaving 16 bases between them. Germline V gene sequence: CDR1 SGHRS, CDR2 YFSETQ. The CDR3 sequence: CASSLVGGADGYTF. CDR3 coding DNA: TGCGCCAGCAGCCTGGTCGGGGGGGCTGATGGCTACACCTTC.

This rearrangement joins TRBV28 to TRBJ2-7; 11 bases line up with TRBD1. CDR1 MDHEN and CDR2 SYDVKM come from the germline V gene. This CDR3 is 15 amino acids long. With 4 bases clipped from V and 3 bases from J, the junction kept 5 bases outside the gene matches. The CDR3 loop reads CASSSTGTGGYEQYF. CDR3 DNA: TGTGCCAGCAGTTCCACCGGGACAGGGGGCTACGAGCAGTACTTC. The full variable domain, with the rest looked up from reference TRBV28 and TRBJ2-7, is DVKVTQSSRYLVKRTGEKVFLECVQDMDHENMFWYRQDPGLGLRLIYFSYDVKMKEKGDIPEGYSVSREKKERFSLILESASTNQTSMYLCASSSTGTGGYEQYFGPGTRLTVT.

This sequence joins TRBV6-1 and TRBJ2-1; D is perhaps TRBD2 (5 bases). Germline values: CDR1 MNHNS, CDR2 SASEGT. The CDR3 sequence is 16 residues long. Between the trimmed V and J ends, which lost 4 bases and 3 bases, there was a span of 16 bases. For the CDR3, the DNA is TGTGCCAGCAGTGGGCCTGGGGAGAGGGACTACAATGAGCAGTTCTTC. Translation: CASSGPGERDYNEQFF.

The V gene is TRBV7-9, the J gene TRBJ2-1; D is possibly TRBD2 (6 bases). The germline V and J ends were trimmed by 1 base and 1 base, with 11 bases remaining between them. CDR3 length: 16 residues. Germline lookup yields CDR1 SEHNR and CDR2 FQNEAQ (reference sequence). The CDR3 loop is CASSLGTTQSYNEQFF. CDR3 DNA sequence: TGTGCCAGCAGCTTAGGGACTACTCAATCCTACAATGAGCAGTTCTTC.

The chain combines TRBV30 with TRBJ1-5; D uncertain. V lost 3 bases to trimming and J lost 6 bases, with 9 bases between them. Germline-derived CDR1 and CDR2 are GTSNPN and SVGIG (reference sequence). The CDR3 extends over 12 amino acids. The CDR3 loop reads CAWRAGGQPQHF. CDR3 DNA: TGTGCCTGGAGAGCCGGAGGTCAGCCCCAGCATTTT.